The 9 T cell receptor beta chains below come from one sample, sequenced in a study of CD8 T cells in Susac syndrome. Random hexamers served to reverse transcribe about 0.45 to 1 ug RNA. From the immunoSEQ multiplex PCR reads, TCRdb called clonotypes with MiXCR, one entry per CDR3 protein. Altogether roughly 80,000 distinct CDR3 sequences are present, roughly 94% being singletons, with the ten largest covering 0.25% to 0.3%. Sequenced input: CD8+ T cells from PBMCs. The receptor source for this set is a human donor in good health.

This chain links TRBV12-2 with TRBJ2-7; the D segment call TRBD1 is taken from the table without a DNA check. TRBV12-2 constitutes a pseudogene. The CDR3 covers 12 residues. DNA of the CDR3: TGTGCAAGTCGCTTAGGACAGGGCGAGCAGTACGTC. Amino acid sequence: CASRLGQGEQYV.

This chain links TRBV29-1 with TRBJ2-3; D not certain. From germline, CDR1 is SQVTM and CDR2 ANQGSEA. There are 13 residues in the CDR3. Trimming left V 4 bases short and J 2 bases short, with 10 bases between. CDR3 nucleotides: TGCAGCGTTGTAGGCGGTGTCACAGATACGCAGTATTTT. Translated, it gives CSVVGGVTDTQYF.

The V and J genes are TRBV14 and TRBJ2-1; D may be TRBD2 (5 bases). Germline loops: CDR1 SGHDN, CDR2 FVKESK. The CDR3 loop spans 13 amino acids. V lost 3 bases, J lost 7 bases, and 10 bases lay in between. CDR3 region: CASSHPAGNEQFF. The CDR3, as DNA: TGTGCCAGCAGCCACCCCGCGGGTAATGAGCAGTTCTTC.

The chain employs TRBV27 and TRBJ2-3; the D is unclear. Germline V gene sequence: CDR1 MNHEY, CDR2 SMNVEV (reference sequence). The CDR3 totals 12 residues. Trimming pared 10 bases from V and 0 bases from J, leaving 8 bases between. The CDR3 DNA reads TGTGCCACCAGACTGAGCACAGATACGCAGTATTTT. It translates to CATRLSTDTQYF.

This clonotype was recorded only once. The rearrangement uses TRBV5-4 and TRBJ2-7, with 12 bases fitting TRBD1. After removal of 2 bases from V and 6 bases from J, the junction contained 6 bases not matched to a gene. The CDR3 spans 15 residues. Germline CDR1 reads SGHNT; CDR2 reads YYREEE (reference sequence). CDR3 loop: CASSFLGQGAPEQYV. The CDR3 region has the DNA TGTGCCAGCAGCTTTCTGGGACAGGGGGCCCCCGAGCAGTACGTC.

The V call is TRBV27, the J call TRBJ1-2; D may be TRBD1 (5 bases). V was clipped by 6 bases and J by 3 bases, with 11 bases between them. Germline-derived CDR1 and CDR2 are MNHEY and SMNVEV (reference sequence). This CDR3 spans 13 amino acids. The CDR3 region has the DNA TGTGCCAGCAGCGGGGGTTCAGACTATGGCTACACCTTC. Its translation is CASSGGSDYGYTF.

The chain employs TRBV12-3 or TRBV12-4 and TRBJ1-2; the D is unclear. The CDR3 covers 13 residues. Trimming shortened V by 6 bases and J by 1 base, and 9 bases separated the two germline ends. The DNA for the CDR3 is TGTGCCAGCAGCCTCTCCTATAACTATGGCTACACCTTC. Translated, it gives CASSLSYNYGYTF.

The chain is built from TRBV7-9 and TRBJ1-6, with D hard to call. The CDR3 has 14 amino acids. Germline loops: CDR1 SEHNR, CDR2 FQNEAQ (reference sequence). V lost 0 bases and J lost 9, with 9 bases in between. CDR3 coding DNA: TGTGCCAGCAGCTTAGCACCGGCGGCTTCACCCCTCCACTTT. Protein sequence: CASSLAPAASPLHF.

In its sample, this clonotype was seen once. V gene TRBV15 combines with J gene TRBJ2-1; perhaps TRBD1 as D (7 bases). The V end was cut by 9 bases, the J end by 5 bases, with 11 bases between. The CDR3 loop spans 12 amino acids. Germline CDR1 LNHNV, CDR2 YYDKDF (reference sequence). As DNA, the CDR3 is TGTGCCACGGAGGGGACAGACAATGAGCAGTTCTTC. Residues: CATEGTDNEQFF.